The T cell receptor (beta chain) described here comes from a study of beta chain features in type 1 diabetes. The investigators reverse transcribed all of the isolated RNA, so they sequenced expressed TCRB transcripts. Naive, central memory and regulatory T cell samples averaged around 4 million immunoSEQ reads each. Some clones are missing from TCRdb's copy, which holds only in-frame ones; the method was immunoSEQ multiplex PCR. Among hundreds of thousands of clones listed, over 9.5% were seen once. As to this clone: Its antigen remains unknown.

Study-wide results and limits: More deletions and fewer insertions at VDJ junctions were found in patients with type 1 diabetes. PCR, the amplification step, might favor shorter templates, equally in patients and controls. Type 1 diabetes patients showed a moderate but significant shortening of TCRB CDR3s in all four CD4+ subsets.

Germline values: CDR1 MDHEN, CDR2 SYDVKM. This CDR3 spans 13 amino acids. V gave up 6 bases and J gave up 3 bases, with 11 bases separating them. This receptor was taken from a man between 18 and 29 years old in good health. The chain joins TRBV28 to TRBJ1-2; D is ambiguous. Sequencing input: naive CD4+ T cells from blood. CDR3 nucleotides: TGTGCCAGCAGCTCACTCACTTACTATGGCTACACCTTC. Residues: CASSSLTYYGYTF.